Presented here are 25 T cell receptor beta chains from one specimen sequenced in a study of response to subunit inactivated influenza vaccine. TCRdb reanalysed the RT-PCR reads using MiXCR and keeps one entry per CDR3 protein. The table has 560,000 or so distinct CDR3 sequences, under 9% seen once. The sequencing used PBMCs from blood, collected about 24 months after vaccination. These receptors were taken from a man aged 50 to 69 who received an inactivated influenza vaccine.

Many counts were recorded for this clonotype. The V and J genes are TRBV12-3 or TRBV12-4 and TRBJ2-1; D is uncertain. V was cut by 5 bases and J by 5 bases, with 10 bases left in between. This CDR3 is built from 13 residues. CDR3 nucleotide sequence: TGTGCCAGCAGTCCAGAACCCAACAATGAGCAGTTCTTC. It encodes CASSPEPNNEQFF.

A few counts support this clonotype. The chain has TRBV27 and TRBJ2-3; 9 nucleotides align to TRBD1. With V trimmed by 5 bases and J by 4 bases, 10 bases remained unmatched. Germline V gene data show CDR1 as MNHEY and CDR2 as SMNVEV (reference sequence). This CDR3 is 16 amino acids long. For the CDR3, the DNA is TGTGCCAGCAGTCCTTTAGGGACAGGGCCGGCAGATACGCAGTATTTT. This codes for CASSPLGTGPADTQYF.

This clonotype was counted at least ten times. In DNA, the CDR3 is TGTGCCACCAGCACGGACAGGTTTAGCTCCTACAATGAGCAGTTCTTC. Protein product: CATSTDRFSSYNEQFF. J is TRBJ2-1 and V is TRBV15; TRBD1 agrees at 7 bases. The CDR3 spans 16 residues. Germline trimming cut 4 bases from V and 0 bases from J; bases unmatched to any gene: 6. Germline CDR1 LNHNV, CDR2 YYDKDF (reference sequence). Together with reference TRBV15 and TRBJ2-1, the CDR3 gives the full variable domain: DAMVIQNPRYQVTQFGKPVTLSCSQTLNHNVMYWYQQKSSQAPKLLFHYYDKDFNNEADTPDNFQSRRPNTSFCFLDIRSPGLGDTAMYLCATSTDRFSSYNEQFFGPGTRLTVL.

Only a few counts were recorded for this clonotype. The chain carries TRBV4-2 and TRBJ2-5; D ambiguous. Germline values: CDR1 LGHNA, CDR2 YNFKEQ. The CDR3 spans 14 residues. The ends were cut back, 0 bases at V and 1 base at J, with 6 bases in the middle. CDR3 sequence reads: CASSQDGLQETQYF. Written as DNA, the CDR3 is TGTGCCAGCAGCCAAGATGGGCTCCAAGAGACCCAGTACTTC.

A few counts support this clonotype. V usage is TRBV7-2 and J usage is TRBJ1-3, with TRBD1 matching over 7 bases. J gave up 4 bases and V 4 bases, and 7 bases lay outside the gene matches. The CDR3 length is 15 residues. Germline loops: CDR1 SGHTA, CDR2 FQGNSA. The DNA for the CDR3 is TGTGCCAGCAGCTGGGGCAACAGGGGAGGAAACACCATATATTTT. Translating it yields CASSWGNRGGNTIYF.

A word on this clonotype: A much more abundant neighbour one base away suggests this may be a read error. The chain employs TRBV15 and TRBJ2-5; possibly TRBD1 or TRBD2 for D (5 bases each). Trimming pared 1 base from V and 3 bases from J, leaving 12 bases between. Germline V gene sequence: CDR1 LNHNV, CDR2 YYDKDF (reference sequence). This CDR3 has 15 amino acids. The CDR3 loop is CATSRGSGTEETQYF. Written as DNA, the CDR3 is TGTGCCACCAGCAGAGGGTCAGGGACGGAAGAGACCCAGTACTTC.

The table lists this clonotype with a count of one. This chain links TRBV5-1 with TRBJ2-7, with D hard to call. Germline assignment: CDR1 SGHRS and CDR2 YFSETQ. V gave up 7 bases and J gave up 1 base, with 18 bases separating them. The CDR3 is made up of 15 amino acids. The CDR3 is CASGIGPGGSYEQYF. CDR3 DNA: TGCGCCAGCGGGATCGGCCCAGGCGGTTCCTACGAGCAGTACTTC.

This sequence joins TRBV4-2 and TRBJ2-7; D may match TRBD1 or TRBD2 (5 bases each). Trimming pared 1 base from V and 1 base from J, leaving 8 bases between. CDR1 is LGHNA and CDR2 is YNFKEQ in the germline V gene. This CDR3 is built from 14 residues. The CDR3 DNA reads TGTGCCAGCAGCCAAGTAGGGACGTCCTACGAGCAGTACTTC. Translation gives CASSQVGTSYEQYF.

This clonotype was recorded a few times. V gene TRBV28 combines with J gene TRBJ2-3, with D possibly TRBD2 on 7 matching bases. Trimming pared 5 bases from V and 6 bases from J, leaving 21 bases between. CDR3 length: 16 amino acids. Germline lookup yields CDR1 MDHEN and CDR2 SYDVKM. The CDR3 DNA reads as TGTGCCAGCAGTCAACTTTTGGGGGCGGGAGCCGATACGCAGTATTTT. Its protein is CASSQLLGAGADTQYF.

This clonotype was found a few times. J is TRBJ1-1 and V is TRBV5-1, with no clear D. Germline CDR1 reads SGHRS; CDR2 reads YFSETQ. The CDR3 contains 13 residues. V dropped 0 bases and J dropped 10 bases, with 13 bases sitting between them. CDR3 sequence: CASSLDGGAGAFF. The CDR3 DNA sequence: TGCGCCAGCAGCTTGGATGGAGGAGCTGGAGCTTTCTTT.

This clonotype has a handful of counts. The chain joins TRBV12-3 or TRBV12-4 to TRBJ2-7, with 10 positions matching TRBD1. V trimming: 7 bases; J trimming: 4 bases; junction bases outside the gene matches: 7. The CDR3 has 14 residues. CDR3 DNA: TGTGCCAGCACTAAGACAGGGGGCTGGTACGAGCAGTACTTC. The encoded protein is CASTKTGGWYEQYF.

This clonotype has more than one count but fewer than ten. J is TRBJ2-5 and V is TRBV5-1, with 13 bases identical to TRBD2. CDR3 length equals 16 residues. Losses at the gene ends were 4 bases for V and 0 bases for J; bases not matched to a gene: 3. Germline values: CDR1 SGHRS, CDR2 YFSETQ. The CDR3: CASSRLAGGYQETQYF. CDR3 nucleotides: TGCGCCAGCAGCCGACTAGCGGGAGGCTACCAAGAGACCCAGTACTTC.

In this sample, this clonotype turned up a few times. The chain combines TRBV12-3 or TRBV12-4 with TRBJ2-5; D uncertain. The CDR3 is 11 amino acids. V gave up 8 bases and J gave up 7 bases, with 11 bases separating them. CDR3 protein: CASSSLGTQYF. For the CDR3, the DNA is TGTGCCAGCTCCAGTTTGGGGACCCAGTACTTC.

This chain uses TRBV5-1 with TRBJ1-1, with TRBD1 as a possible D gene (5 bases). The CDR3 consists of 14 residues. CDR1 SGHRS and CDR2 YFSETQ come from the germline V gene. V lost 1 base to trimming and J lost 4 bases, with 11 bases between them. The DNA for the CDR3 is TGCGCCAGCAGCTTGAGCGGGGGGACCACTGAAGCTTTCTTT. This gives the protein CASSLSGGTTEAFF.

This clonotype was observed many times. This chain connects TRBV3-1 to TRBJ2-7; D remains unclear. With 2 bases removed from V and 6 bases from J, the gap between germline ends came to 8 bases. The CDR3 runs to 12 residues. Germline CDR1 reads LGHDT; CDR2 reads YNNKEL (reference sequence). The CDR3 DNA reads TGTGCCAGCAGCCAAAACAGTGGCGAGCAGTACTTC. Translating gives CASSQNSGEQYF.

This clonotype was detected many times. The gene calls are TRBV28 and TRBJ1-4, with a possible D match to TRBD1 (6 bases). Trimming removed 3 bases at V and 7 bases at J, with 12 bases between. The CDR3 runs 14 residues. Germline CDR1 is MDHEN and CDR2 is SYDVKM. In DNA, the CDR3 is TGTGCCAGCAGTTTTCAGGGGAGAGCTGAAAAACTGTTTTTT. Translation: CASSFQGRAEKLFF.

This clonotype was seen many times. The chain recombines TRBV18 with TRBJ2-2; D unresolved. The ends were cut back, 5 bases at V and 11 bases at J, with 9 bases in the middle. Germline V gene sequence: CDR1 KGHSH, CDR2 LQKENI. The CDR3 is 11 residues long. Here the CDR3 reads CASSSEGELFF. The DNA for the CDR3 is TGTGCCAGCTCATCTGAAGGAGAGCTGTTTTTT. Filled out from reference TRBV18 and TRBJ2-2, the complete variable domain reads NAGVMQNPRHLVRRRGQEARLRCSPMKGHSHVYWYRQLPEEGLKFMVYLQKENIIDESGMPKERFSAEFPKEGPSILRIQQVVRGDSAAYFCASSSEGELFFGEGSRLTVL.

This clonotype came up a few times. V and J are TRBV10-3 and TRBJ2-2, with 7 bases aligning to TRBD1. CDR1 and CDR2 (germline): ENHRY, SYGVKD. The V segment lost 10 bases and the J segment 4 bases; nucleotides outside the gene matches: 15. The CDR3 is 16 amino acids. CDR3 residues: CATRQTGVLTTGELFF. DNA of the CDR3: TGTGCCACGAGACAAACAGGGGTCCTAACCACCGGGGAGCTGTTTTTT.

The chain is built from TRBV4-2 and TRBJ2-7; D is ambiguous. Germline V lookup: CDR1 LGHNA, CDR2 YNFKEQ. This CDR3 contains 15 residues. Between the trimmed V and J ends, which lost 2 bases and 3 bases, there was a span of 14 bases. The CDR3: CASSQQSPDGYEQYF. The DNA for the CDR3 is TGTGCCAGCAGCCAACAATCTCCCGACGGCTACGAGCAGTACTTC.

The table lists this clonotype with a few counts. The gene calls are TRBV18 and TRBJ2-3, with D hard to call. Per the germline V gene, CDR1 is KGHSH and CDR2 is LQKENI. This CDR3 spans 14 amino acids. The V gene lost 1 base and the J gene lost 2 bases, with 7 bases spanning the gap. The CDR3 coding sequence is TGTGCCAGCTCACCACTCCCCACCACAGATACGCAGTATTTT. Translating it yields CASSPLPTTDTQYF.

The chain is built from TRBV4-3 and TRBJ2-2; perhaps TRBD2 as D (6 bases). CDR1 LGHNA and CDR2 YSLEER come from the germline V gene. The CDR3 covers 14 residues. Trimming cost V 0 bases and J 9 bases, with 11 bases left between them. CDR3 protein: CASSQEAGRRELFF. CDR3 in DNA: TGCGCCAGCAGCCAAGAGGCGGGGCGGAGGGAGCTGTTTTTT.

V gene TRBV20-1 combines with J gene TRBJ2-3; D is possibly TRBD1 (6 bases). The CDR3 has 17 residues. V dropped 6 bases and J dropped 2 bases, with 24 bases sitting between them. Germline CDR1 is DFQATT and CDR2 is SNEGSKA (reference sequence). The CDR3 nucleotides are TGCAGTGCCCCCCCGTCACCGGGGACACCTTACACAGATACGCAGTATTTT. This sequence encodes CSAPPSPGTPYTDTQYF.

This clonotype has a count of ten or more. The genes are TRBV7-8 and TRBJ2-7; 9 positions match TRBD1. Germline V gene lookup returns CDR1 SGHVS and CDR2 FQNEAQ. The V segment lost 6 bases and the J segment 4 bases; nucleotides outside the gene matches: 10. There are 15 residues in the CDR3. Here the CDR3 reads CASSYYQGQGYEQYF. CDR3 DNA: TGTGCCAGCAGTTATTACCAGGGACAGGGTTACGAGCAGTACTTC.

This clonotype was detected ten times or more. V usage is TRBV7-2 and J usage is TRBJ1-2; D possibly corresponds to TRBD1 (5 bases). The CDR3 is made up of 16 amino acids. Germline CDR1 SGHTA, CDR2 FQGNSA. Trimming took 2 bases from V and 4 from J, leaving 17 bases between them. CDR3 residues: CASSLNGRGHLYGYTF. Written as DNA, the CDR3 is TGTGCCAGCAGCTTAAACGGTCGAGGACACCTCTATGGCTACACCTTC.

This clonotype was found many times. This chain uses TRBV28 with TRBJ2-3; perhaps TRBD2 as D (6 bases). Trimming cost V 7 bases and J 7 bases, with 18 bases left between them. Germline V gene sequence: CDR1 MDHEN, CDR2 SYDVKM. This CDR3 has 14 amino acids. The CDR3, as DNA: TGTGCCAGCAAGACACTAGCAAATTCCTATACGCAGTATTTT. It encodes CASKTLANSYTQYF.